One sample yielded the 3 T cell receptor beta chains listed below, sequenced in a study of ipilimumab plus nivolumab after autologous stem cell transplantation. Data came from immunoSEQ multiplex PCR; TCRdb stores just in-frame clones and leaves some out. The sample includes about 40,000 clones, approximately 92% seen only once; the top ten take approximately 1%. The specimen comprised PBMCs, sampled in a trial of ipilimumab plus nivolumab as post-transplant consolidation. These receptors originate from a male donor with multiple myeloma.

The V and J genes are TRBV7-9 and TRBJ2-3; no definite D call. This CDR3 is 15 amino acids long. The germline V gene encodes CDR1 SEHNR and CDR2 FQNEAQ (reference sequence). The V gene lost 7 bases and the J gene lost 0 bases, with 14 bases spanning the gap. This CDR3 is CASTPSLASTDTQYF. Written as DNA, the CDR3 is TGTGCCAGCACACCCTCTCTTGCTAGCACAGATACGCAGTATTTT.

The CDR3 DNA sequence: TGTGCCAGCAGCCCTAGGACTAGCGGAGCGGGGGAGCAGTTCTTC. Protein: CASSPRTSGAGEQFF. V gene TRBV6-5 combines with J gene TRBJ2-1, with 10 bases fitting TRBD2. The CDR3 is 15 residues long. J gave up 10 bases and V 6 bases, and 12 bases lay outside the gene matches. CDR1 is MNHEY and CDR2 is SVGAGI in the germline V gene.

The CDR3 spells CASSLGQSTGELFF. The CDR3, as DNA: TGTGCCAGCAGCTTGGGACAGAGCACCGGGGAGCTGTTTTTT. The chain has TRBV5-4 and TRBJ2-2; a possible D gene is TRBD1 (5 bases). V was trimmed by 0 bases and J by 4 bases, leaving 7 bases between them. Germline values: CDR1 SGHNT, CDR2 YYREEE (reference sequence). The length of the CDR3 is 14 residues. Based on the CDR3 plus reference TRBV5-4 and TRBJ2-2, the full variable domain is ETGVTQSPTHLIKTRGQQVTLRCSSQSGHNTVSWYQQALGQGPQFIFQYYREEENGRGNFPPRFSGLQFPNYSSELNVNALELDDSALYLCASSLGQSTGELFFGEGSRLTVL.